The source of this TCR beta chain is a study of CD8+ T cells in alopecia areata. RNA was isolated and reverse transcribed to cDNA, the sequencing template. Assay used: immunoSEQ multiplex PCR; TCRdb lists only in-frame clones, some missing. The sample yields 120,000 to 150,000 clones, 62% seen once. Germline V lookup: CDR1 SQVTM, CDR2 ANQGSEA. With V trimmed by 4 bases and J by 5 bases, 6 bases remained unmatched. The CDR3 runs 13 residues. General study points: Affected scalp, especially in alopecia totalis/universalis, had a higher clonality than normal scalp did.

In its sample, this clone was seen a few times. Antigen specificity is unknown. Isolation of CD4+ and CD8+ T cells from PBMCs was achieved by sorting. V gene TRBV29-1 combines with J gene TRBJ2-3; 7 nucleotides align to TRBD1. The clonotype comes from a human donor in good health. Input material: CD8+ T cells sorted from blood. Here the CDR3 reads CSVGQGSRDTQYF. The DNA of the CDR3 is TGCAGCGTTGGACAGGGCTCTCGAGATACGCAGTATTTT.